Each of the 27 T cell receptor beta chains below was sequenced from the same sample in a study of CD8 T cells in Susac syndrome. The RNA input was roughly 0.45 to 1 ug, and it was reverse transcribed with random hexamers. In TCRdb, the immunoSEQ multiplex PCR reads were re-called with MiXCR into one record per CDR3 protein. The table includes some 260,000 distinct CDR3 sequences, around 83% detected once. Source material: CD8+ T cells from PBMCs. All receptors derive from a human donor with multiple sclerosis.

The CDR3 region has the DNA TGTGCCAACCCCCACGCCTTGACAGGCACCTCGGGCACTGAAGCTTTCTTT. It is translated as CANPHALTGTSGTEAFF. The chain joins TRBV2 to TRBJ1-1, with D tentatively TRBD1 (6 bases). V was clipped by 10 bases and J by 4 bases, with 28 bases between them. The CDR3 totals 17 residues. Germline CDR1 is SNHLY and CDR2 is FYNNEI.

The J gene is TRBJ2-7, the V gene TRBV11-2; D gene ambiguous. Per the germline V gene, CDR1 is SGHAT and CDR2 is FQNNGV. V was trimmed by 4 bases and J by 2 bases, leaving 15 bases between them. There are 15 residues in the CDR3. The CDR3 here is CASSSRNSPAYEQYF. In nucleotides, the CDR3 is TGTGCCAGCAGCTCGAGAAATTCTCCGGCCTACGAGCAGTACTTC.

V gene TRBV7-3 combines with J gene TRBJ2-7; the D gene could be TRBD1 or TRBD2 (6 bases each). V shed 5 bases and J shed 5 bases, with 13 bases lying between them. The CDR3 covers 13 residues. The germline gives CDR1 SGHTA, CDR2 FQGTGA. The CDR3 DNA reads TGTGCCAGCAGCCGGGGGCATCTCAACGAGCAGTACTTC. This sequence encodes CASSRGHLNEQYF.

The chain employs TRBV7-9 and TRBJ2-3, with D tentatively TRBD1 (6 bases). The CDR3 has 15 residues. Germline V CDR1 and CDR2: SEHNR, FQNEAQ (reference sequence). Trimming removed 5 bases from V and 1 base from J, with 13 bases in between. In DNA form, the CDR3 reads TGTGCCAGCAGCGGGACATTCGGGGGCACAGATACGCAGTATTTT. Its protein is CASSGTFGGTDTQYF.

The chain uses TRBV27 and TRBJ1-3, with D hard to call. From germline, CDR1 is MNHEY and CDR2 SMNVEV (reference sequence). The CDR3 runs 16 residues. V lost 6 bases and J lost 0, with 15 bases in between. The CDR3 here is CASSLDPFSSGNTIYF. CDR3 sequence (DNA): TGTGCCAGCAGCCTAGACCCCTTTTCCTCTGGAAACACCATATATTTT.

This sequence joins TRBV27 and TRBJ2-1; D unclear. CDR3 length: 14 amino acids. CDR1 MNHEY and CDR2 SMNVEV come from the germline V gene (reference sequence). Between the trimmed V and J ends, which lost 6 bases and 9 bases, there was a span of 18 bases. CDR3 region: CASRVIIGNGEQFF. The CDR3 coding sequence is TGTGCCAGCAGGGTAATAATTGGGAACGGTGAGCAGTTCTTC.

The chain combines TRBV19 with TRBJ1-5; unclear D gene. This CDR3 is 15 amino acids long. The ends were cut back, 8 bases at V and 4 bases at J, with 18 bases in the middle. Per germline, CDR1 LNHDA and CDR2 SQIVND (reference sequence). CDR3: CASLIRHSSNQPQHF. CDR3 coding DNA: TGTGCCAGTCTTATTCGACACTCCTCGAATCAGCCCCAGCATTTT.

The J gene is TRBJ2-7, the V gene TRBV28, with D possibly called TRBD1 or TRBD2 (5 bases each). V lost 6 bases to trimming and J lost 0 bases, with 12 bases between them. The CDR3 sequence is 14 residues long. Germline V gives CDR1 MDHEN, CDR2 SYDVKM. CDR3 bases: TGTGCCAGCAGGGGGGAAGGGCTCTCCTACGAGCAGTACTTC. This sequence encodes CASRGEGLSYEQYF.

The chain is built from TRBV27 and TRBJ2-1; D perhaps matches TRBD1 (5 bases). The CDR3 is 13 residues long. The V end was cut by 2 bases, the J end by 7 bases, with 9 bases between. CDR1 and CDR2 (germline): MNHEY, SMNVEV (reference sequence). CDR3 DNA: TGTGCCAGCAGTTTAACGAAGGGGAATGAGCAGTTCTTC. This gives the protein CASSLTKGNEQFF.

V gene TRBV6-1 combines with J gene TRBJ2-5; possibly TRBD2 for D (6 bases). Germline CDR1 MNHNS, CDR2 SASEGT. The CDR3 runs 13 residues. V shed 3 bases and J shed 3 bases, with 8 bases lying between them. For the CDR3, the DNA is TGTGCCAGCAGTGATTTAGCGGAAGAGACCCAGTACTTC. Its translation is CASSDLAEETQYF.

The chain recombines TRBV3-1 with TRBJ2-5; the match to TRBD2 covers 11 bases. In germline, CDR1 is LGHDT, CDR2 YNNKEL (reference sequence). This CDR3 region has 16 residues. V lost 3 bases, J lost 0 bases, and 3 bases stayed unmatched. The CDR3 DNA sequence: TGTGCCAGCAGCCAGACTAGCGGGGCCTACCAAGAGACCCAGTACTTC. As protein: CASSQTSGAYQETQYF.

Only one count was recorded for this clonotype. This chain uses TRBV5-1 with TRBJ2-7; D unresolved. CDR3 length equals 12 residues. The germline V and J ends were trimmed by 2 bases and 7 bases, with 10 bases remaining between them. Germline assignment: CDR1 SGHRS and CDR2 YFSETQ. This CDR3 reads CASSLSTREQYF. CDR3 DNA sequence: TGCGCCAGCAGCTTATCTACTCGGGAGCAGTACTTC.

The genes are TRBV19 and TRBJ2-1; TRBD1 is a possible D gene (6 bases). Germline CDR1 and CDR2: LNHDA and SQIVND (reference sequence). V lost 8 bases and J 5 bases, leaving 13 bases between the germline ends. The CDR3 contains 13 residues. The CDR3 spells CASGLGGNNEQFF. The CDR3 DNA sequence: TGTGCCAGTGGGCTAGGGGGAAACAATGAGCAGTTCTTC.

The chain links TRBV7-9 to TRBJ2-7; D may match TRBD1 or TRBD2 (5 bases each). This CDR3 comprises 15 residues. V shed 4 bases and J shed 0 bases, with 13 bases lying between them. From germline, CDR1 is SEHNR and CDR2 FQNEAQ (reference sequence). The CDR3 nucleotides read TGTGCCAGCAGCTCCGGGACGTGGTTCTCCTACGAGCAGTACTTC. Translated: CASSSGTWFSYEQYF.

The J gene is TRBJ2-5, the V gene TRBV9; D is perhaps TRBD1 or TRBD2 (6 bases each). V lost 4 bases to trimming and J lost 1 base, with 17 bases between them. CDR3 length equals 16 residues. Per germline, CDR1 SGDLS and CDR2 YYNGEE. The CDR3 DNA reads TGTGCCAGCAGCAAACAGGGAGGCCGCGGCCAAGAGACCCAGTACTTC. Protein sequence: CASSKQGGRGQETQYF. Complete variable domain (other parts from reference TRBV9 and TRBJ2-5): DSGVTQTPKHLITATGQRVTLRCSPRSGDLSVYWYQQSLDQGLQFLIQYYNGEERAKGNILERFSAQQFPDLHSELNLSSLELGDSALYFCASSKQGGRGQETQYFGPGTRLLVL.

The genes are TRBV10-3 and TRBJ1-1; TRBD1 is a possible D gene (6 bases). V lost 5 bases and J 6 bases, leaving 13 bases between the germline ends. The germline V gene has CDR1 ENHRY and CDR2 SYGVKD. This CDR3 has 13 amino acids. The CDR3 loop reads CAISTGTGAEAFF. CDR3 sequence (DNA): TGTGCCATCAGTACAGGGACCGGCGCTGAAGCTTTCTTT.

The J gene is TRBJ2-2, the V gene TRBV7-9; D uncertain. Between the trimmed V and J ends, which lost 2 bases and 1 base, there was a span of 14 bases. This CDR3 has 17 residues. Germline CDR1 and CDR2: SEHNR and FQNEAQ (reference sequence). The chain's CDR3 is CASSLNPPARNTGELFF. The DNA of the CDR3 is TGTGCCAGCAGCTTAAACCCACCGGCAAGGAACACCGGGGAGCTGTTTTTT.

The V gene is TRBV9, the J gene TRBJ2-7, with TRBD2 matching over 7 bases. CDR3 length: 18 amino acids. Per germline, CDR1 SGDLS and CDR2 YYNGEE. The J segment lost 4 bases and the V segment lost 0 bases, leaving 16 bases of the junction unmatched. DNA for the CDR3: TGTGCCAGCAGCGTAGGGGCCGCCGGCGCGGGAGAGAGGTACGAGCAGTACTTC. As protein: CASSVGAAGAGERYEQYF.

CDR3 amino acids: CASSSELAGFSDTQYF. CDR3 bases: TGTGCCAGCAGCTCCGAACTAGCGGGTTTTTCAGATACGCAGTATTTT. The chain combines TRBV7-8 with TRBJ2-3; 9 bases are shared with TRBD2. Unmatched junction bases numbered 9, after V lost 4 bases and J lost 4 bases. Per germline, CDR1 SGHVS and CDR2 FQNEAQ. The CDR3 consists of 16 residues.

J is TRBJ1-2 and V is TRBV9; D call uncertain. The CDR3 spans 15 residues. CDR1 and CDR2 (germline): SGDLS, YYNGEE. Trimming stripped 0 bases from V and 5 bases from J, with 14 bases between. DNA for the CDR3: TGTGCCAGCAGCGTAGGAAGGGCAGACCCGTATGGCTACACCTTC. Its translation: CASSVGRADPYGYTF. Drawing the rest from reference TRBV9 and TRBJ1-2, the complete variable domain is DSGVTQTPKHLITATGQRVTLRCSPRSGDLSVYWYQQSLDQGLQFLIQYYNGEERAKGNILERFSAQQFPDLHSELNLSSLELGDSALYFCASSVGRADPYGYTFGSGTRLTVV.

The CDR3 DNA is TGTGCCAGCAGTTCCACCCCCCCGGGAATTTACGAGCAGTACTTC. Its translation is CASSSTPPGIYEQYF. The gene calls are TRBV28 and TRBJ2-7; weak D call: TRBD2 (5 bases). Trimming pared 4 bases from V and 4 bases from J, leaving 17 bases between. Germline CDR1 MDHEN, CDR2 SYDVKM. This CDR3 comprises 15 residues.

This clonotype was recorded only once. Here the CDR3 DNA reads TGTGCCAGCAGAGTACAGGGTCGGAAAGAGACCCAGTACTTC. Amino acid sequence: CASRVQGRKETQYF. The chain carries TRBV28 and TRBJ2-5; maybe TRBD1 (6 bases). V lost 6 bases, J lost 3 bases, and 14 bases lay in between. The CDR3 has 14 residues. Germline V CDR1 and CDR2: MDHEN, SYDVKM.

CDR3 in amino acids: CASSSDRPSNTGELFF. The CDR3 coding sequence is TGTGCCAGCAGCTCGGACCGACCCTCTAACACCGGGGAGCTGTTTTTT. V and J are TRBV7-9 and TRBJ2-2; D gene unclear. The length of the CDR3 is 16 residues. Germline V CDR1 and CDR2: SEHNR, FQNEAQ (reference sequence). V lost 4 bases and J 2 bases, leaving 14 bases between the germline ends.

This chain links TRBV7-3 with TRBJ1-1, with no clear D. V was trimmed by 0 bases and J by 1 base, leaving 9 bases between them. CDR1 is SGHTA, CDR2 FQGTGA, per germline. The length of the CDR3 is 15 residues. The CDR3 coding sequence is TGTGCCAGCAGCTTAACAGGACCGTGGAACACTGAAGCTTTCTTT. The encoded protein is CASSLTGPWNTEAFF.

The chain combines TRBV29-1 with TRBJ2-1; 14 bases map to TRBD2. Trimming removed 7 bases from V and 4 bases from J; junction bases left unmatched: 9. The germline CDR1 and CDR2 sequences are SQVTM and ANQGSEA. The CDR3 has 16 amino acids. In nucleotides, the CDR3 is TGCAGCGCCGCGACTAGCGGGAGGGCCTCGTACAATGAGCAGTTCTTC. It codes for CSAATSGRASYNEQFF.

The chain recombines TRBV6-4 with TRBJ2-3; D uncertain. Germline V CDR1 and CDR2: MRHNA, SNTAGT. The CDR3 is made up of 15 amino acids. Trimming pared 3 bases from V and 0 bases from J, leaving 10 bases between. The CDR3 coding sequence is TGTGCCAGCAGTGAGGCCATGGTTAGCACAGATACGCAGTATTTT. It translates to CASSEAMVSTDTQYF.

The chain recombines TRBV19 with TRBJ2-1; the D gene is possibly TRBD1 (5 bases). CDR1 and CDR2 (germline): LNHDA, SQIVND (reference sequence). The CDR3 is made up of 14 amino acids. V was shortened by 5 bases and J by 9 bases, with 17 bases between the two germline ends. The CDR3 sequence: CASSLLQGSSEQFF. CDR3 nucleotides: TGTGCCAGTAGTCTCCTCCAGGGAAGTAGTGAGCAGTTCTTC.